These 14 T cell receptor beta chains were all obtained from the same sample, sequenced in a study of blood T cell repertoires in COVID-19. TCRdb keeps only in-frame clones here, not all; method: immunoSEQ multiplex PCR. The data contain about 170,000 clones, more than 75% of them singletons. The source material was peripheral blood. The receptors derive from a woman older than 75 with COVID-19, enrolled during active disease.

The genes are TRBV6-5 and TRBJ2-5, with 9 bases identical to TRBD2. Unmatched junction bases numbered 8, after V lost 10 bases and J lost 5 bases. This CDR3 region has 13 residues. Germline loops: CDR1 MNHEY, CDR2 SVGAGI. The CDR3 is CATRGTSRETQYF. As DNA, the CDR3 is TGTGCCACCCGGGGGACTAGCAGGGAGACCCAGTACTTC.

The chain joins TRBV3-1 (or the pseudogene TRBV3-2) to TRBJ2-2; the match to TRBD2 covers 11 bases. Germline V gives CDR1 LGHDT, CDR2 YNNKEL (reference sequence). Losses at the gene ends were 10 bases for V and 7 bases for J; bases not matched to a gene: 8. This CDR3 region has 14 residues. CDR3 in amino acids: CATSTSGSIGELFF. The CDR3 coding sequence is TGTGCCACGTCCACTAGCGGGAGTATCGGGGAGCTGTTTTTT.

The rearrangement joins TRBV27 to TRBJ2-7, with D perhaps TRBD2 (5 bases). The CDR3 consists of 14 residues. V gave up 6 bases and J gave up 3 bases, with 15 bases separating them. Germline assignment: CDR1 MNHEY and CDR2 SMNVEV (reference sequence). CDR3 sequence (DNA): TGTGCCAGCAGACTAGGTTTTACTGGCTACGAGCAGTACTTC. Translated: CASRLGFTGYEQYF.

The CDR3 here is CASSQRHPQGNQPQHF. In nucleotides, the CDR3 is TGTGCCAGCAGCCAAAGACACCCGCAGGGCAATCAGCCCCAGCATTTT. The rearrangement links TRBV3-1 (or the pseudogene TRBV3-2) to TRBJ1-5; D gene unclear. This CDR3 is 16 amino acids long. V was clipped by 2 bases and J by 2 bases, with 13 bases between them. Per germline, CDR1 LGHDT and CDR2 YNNKEL (reference sequence).

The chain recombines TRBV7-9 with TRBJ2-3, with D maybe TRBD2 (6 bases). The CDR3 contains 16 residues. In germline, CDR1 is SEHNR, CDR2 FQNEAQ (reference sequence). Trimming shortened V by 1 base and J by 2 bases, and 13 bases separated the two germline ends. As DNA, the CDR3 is TGTGCCAGCAGCTTAGTAGTGGGAGGTCCCACAGATACGCAGTATTTT. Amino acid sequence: CASSLVVGGPTDTQYF.

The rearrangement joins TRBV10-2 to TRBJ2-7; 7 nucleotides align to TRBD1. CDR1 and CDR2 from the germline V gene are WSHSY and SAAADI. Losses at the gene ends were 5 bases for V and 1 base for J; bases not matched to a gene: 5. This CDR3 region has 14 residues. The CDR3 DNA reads TGCGCCAGCAGTATTGACAGGGATTCCTACGAGCAGTACTTC. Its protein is CASSIDRDSYEQYF.

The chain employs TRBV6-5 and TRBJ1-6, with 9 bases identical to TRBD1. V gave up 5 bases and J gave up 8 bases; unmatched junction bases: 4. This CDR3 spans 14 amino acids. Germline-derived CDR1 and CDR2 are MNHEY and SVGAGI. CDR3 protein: CASSIRDRDSPLHF. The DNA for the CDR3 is TGTGCCAGCAGTATACGGGACAGGGATTCACCCCTCCACTTT.

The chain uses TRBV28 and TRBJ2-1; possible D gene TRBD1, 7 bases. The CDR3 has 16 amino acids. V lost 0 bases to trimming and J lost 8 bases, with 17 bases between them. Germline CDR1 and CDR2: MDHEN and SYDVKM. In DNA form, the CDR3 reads TGTGCCAGCAGTTTATGGAGGGGGACAGCGGGCGATGAGCAGTTCTTC. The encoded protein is CASSLWRGTAGDEQFF.

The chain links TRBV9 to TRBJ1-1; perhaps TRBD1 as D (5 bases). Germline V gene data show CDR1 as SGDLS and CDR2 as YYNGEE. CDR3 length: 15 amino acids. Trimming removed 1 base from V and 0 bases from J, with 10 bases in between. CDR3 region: CASSVSGQLNTEAFF. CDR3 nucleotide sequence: TGTGCCAGCAGCGTATCAGGGCAATTGAACACTGAAGCTTTCTTT.

DNA of the CDR3: TGTGCCAGCAGCGCCGGGGGCGGGAGGGGCGAAGAGACCCAGTACTTC. Its translation: CASSAGGGRGEETQYF. This chain joins TRBV9 and TRBJ2-5; 9 nucleotides match TRBD2. The CDR3 runs to 16 residues. Unmatched junction bases numbered 9, after V lost 3 bases and J lost 3 bases. In germline, CDR1 is SGDLS, CDR2 YYNGEE.

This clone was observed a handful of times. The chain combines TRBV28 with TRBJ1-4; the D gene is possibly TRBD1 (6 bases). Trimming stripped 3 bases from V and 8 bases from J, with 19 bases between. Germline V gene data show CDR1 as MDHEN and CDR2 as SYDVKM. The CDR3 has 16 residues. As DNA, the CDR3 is TGTGCCAGCAGTTTGGGTGGGACAAACAGACAGGAAAAACTGTTTTTT. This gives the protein CASSLGGTNRQEKLFF.

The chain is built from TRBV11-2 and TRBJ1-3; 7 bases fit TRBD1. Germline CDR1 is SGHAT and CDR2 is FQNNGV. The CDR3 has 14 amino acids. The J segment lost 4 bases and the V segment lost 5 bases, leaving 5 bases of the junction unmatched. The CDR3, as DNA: TGTGCCAGCAGCCCACAGGGGTCAGGAAACACCATATATTTT. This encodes CASSPQGSGNTIYF.

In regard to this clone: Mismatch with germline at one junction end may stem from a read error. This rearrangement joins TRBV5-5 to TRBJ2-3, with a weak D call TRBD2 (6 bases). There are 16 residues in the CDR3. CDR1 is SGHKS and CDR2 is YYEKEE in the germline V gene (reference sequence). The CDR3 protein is CASTLEGGFSTDTQYF. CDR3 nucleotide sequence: TGTGCCAGCACCTTGGAGGGCGGGTTTAGCACAGATACGCAGTATTTT.

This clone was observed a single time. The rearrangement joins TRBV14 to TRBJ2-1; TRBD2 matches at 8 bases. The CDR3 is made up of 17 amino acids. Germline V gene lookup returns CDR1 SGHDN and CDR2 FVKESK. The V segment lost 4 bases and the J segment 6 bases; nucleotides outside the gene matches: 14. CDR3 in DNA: TGTGCCAGCAGCCCTTTGTTAGCGGGACCTATGAGCAATGAGCAGTTCTTC. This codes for CASSPLLAGPMSNEQFF.